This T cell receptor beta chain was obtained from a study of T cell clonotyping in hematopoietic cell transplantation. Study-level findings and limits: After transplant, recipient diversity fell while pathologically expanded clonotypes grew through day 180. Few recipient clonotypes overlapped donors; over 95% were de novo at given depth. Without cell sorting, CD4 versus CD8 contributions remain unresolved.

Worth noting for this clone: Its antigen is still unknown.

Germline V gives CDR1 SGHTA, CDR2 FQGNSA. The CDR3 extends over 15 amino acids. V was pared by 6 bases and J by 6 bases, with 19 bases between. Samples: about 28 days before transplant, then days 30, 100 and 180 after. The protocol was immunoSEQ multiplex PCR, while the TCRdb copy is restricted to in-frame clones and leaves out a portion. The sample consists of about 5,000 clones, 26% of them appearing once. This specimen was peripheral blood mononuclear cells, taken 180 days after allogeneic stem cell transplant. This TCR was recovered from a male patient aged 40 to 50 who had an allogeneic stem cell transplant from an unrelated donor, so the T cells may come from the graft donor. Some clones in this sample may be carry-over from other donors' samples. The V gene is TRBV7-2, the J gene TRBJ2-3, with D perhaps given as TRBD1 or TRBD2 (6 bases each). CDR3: CASRRGVGGKDTQYF. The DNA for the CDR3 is TGTGCCAGCAGAAGGGGCGTCGGGGGCAAGGATACGCAGTATTTT. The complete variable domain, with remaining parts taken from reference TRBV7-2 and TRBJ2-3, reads GAGVSQSPSNKVTEKGKDVELRCDPISGHTALYWYRQSLGQGLEFLIYFQGNSAPDKSGLPSDRFSAERTGGSVSTLTIQRTQQEDSAVYLCASRRGVGGKDTQYFGPGTRLTVL.